This T cell receptor beta chain is from a study of identical twins listed by TCRdb under 2016. Study-wide context: To test whether fetal clonotypes persist, the study used deep sequencing on TCR alpha and beta repertoires from monozygotic twins, unrelated adults of various ages, and cord blood. To rule out contamination, the twin experiments were replicated at different times with different library preparation protocols.

Summary of the overall study and its limitations: Because the same donors could not be followed over many years, the conclusions relied on cross-sectional statistical analysis. In monozygotic twins, out-of-frame TCR alpha sharing was systematically underestimated by recombination models, although the models agreed with sharing between unrelated individuals. Fewer insertions were carried by abundant cord blood beta clonotypes; a weaker similar trend was observed in young adult naive repertoires, while no such trend was observed in memory repertoires. Zero-insertion analyses could be partly confounded by invariant T cells such as MAIT and iNKT, although diverse VJ usage argued against such confounding for most clonotypes. Compared with coincidental sharing between unrelated individuals, out-of-frame TCR alpha sequences shared between twins had an excess of sequences with low generation probability. In beta out-of-frame sequences, excess twin sharing was weaker, because having fewer shared sequences lowered the signal-to-noise ratio.

Every donor in the study was a healthy Caucasian. Three unrelated non-twin adults were also sequenced: a male aged 18 to 29, a male aged 50 to 60 and a female aged 50 to 60. Miltenyi CD45RO+ enrichment and human naive T-cell isolation kits were used to isolate memory (CD45RO+) and naive T cells from PBMC. Of note for this clonotype: Its antigen specificity is not known. No much larger clone is present one base from it, and per-base qualities are unavailable.

The protocol used for the library was 5' RACE. Sequencing relied on an Illumina HiSeq 2000. Template switching added a universal primer binding site, and the final cDNA carried a unique molecular identifier that allowed TCR cDNA molecules to be counted accurately. Specific primers in the conserved constant-segment region were used to synthesize first-strand cDNA for TCR alpha and beta chains. To control for contamination, every cDNA library carried two barcodes: a SMART-Mk sample barcode plus Illumina barcodes. Two successive PCR steps introduced TruSeq adapter sequences along with Illumina sample barcodes. TCR alpha and beta cDNA libraries were sequenced on the Illumina HiSeq platform with custom primers. The study's processing was this. Raw reads were processed with MiGEC to extract unique molecular identifiers, and MiXCR was used to determine CDR3 positions. Recombination models were inferred per individual with the repgenHMM and IGoR tools using an EM algorithm. Shared clonotypes were analyzed with the tcR package in R, and sharing was normalized by the product of cloneset sizes. To study raw recombination without the effects of thymic and clonal selection, out-of-frame nonproductive sequences were analyzed. The public reads were reprocessed in TCRdb via fastp at Q25 and MiXCR, keeping in-frame beta chains. Rows merge per CDR3 protein into single entries with the most common DNA and genes. V and J calls and clone size were set by TCRdb, not the authors. The sample contains around 340,000 distinct CDR3 sequences, approximately 9.1% of them found a single time. The ten largest clones represent 8% to 9.5% of the sample.

This sequence was found in a woman aged 50 to 60 in good health. Sequencing used naive T cells sorted from blood. The cell subset or site label on this specimen signifies: cells isolated with a human naive T-cell isolation kit.

CDR3 region: CATSRQGGELFF. At the DNA level, the sequence is TGTGCCACCAGCAGACAGGGCGGGGAGCTGTTTTTT. This chain is built from TRBV15 and TRBJ2-2; a tentative D match to TRBD1 spans 5 bases. V gives up 2 bases and J gives up 7 bases, and the segment between their germline ends measures 5 bases. The germline V gene (reference sequence) provides CDR1 LNHNV and CDR2 YYDKDF. From the cysteine up to the phenylalanine, the CDR3 has a length of 12 residues. This entry keeps only the CDR3 DNA: 36 bases, framed from base 1.